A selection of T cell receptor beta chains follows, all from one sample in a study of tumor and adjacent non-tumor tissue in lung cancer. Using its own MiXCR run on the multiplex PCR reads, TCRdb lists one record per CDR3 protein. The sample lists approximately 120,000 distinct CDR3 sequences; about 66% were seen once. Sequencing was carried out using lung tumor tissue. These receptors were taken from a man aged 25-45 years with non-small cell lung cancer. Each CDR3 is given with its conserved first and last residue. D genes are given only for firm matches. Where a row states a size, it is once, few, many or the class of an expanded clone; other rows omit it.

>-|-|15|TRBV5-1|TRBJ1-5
TGCGCCAGCAGCTCCTCCCCGGGACAAAATCAGCCCCAGCATTTT
CASSSSPGQNQPQHF
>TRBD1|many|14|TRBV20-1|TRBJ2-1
TGCAGTGCTATCGGACAGGGTTGGGACAATGAGCAGTTCTTC
CSAIGQGWDNEQFF
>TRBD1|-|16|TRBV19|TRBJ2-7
TGTGCCAGTAGTATTGGGGACAGGAGACGGTCCTACGAGCAGTACTTC
CASSIGDRRRSYEQYF
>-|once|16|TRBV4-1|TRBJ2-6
TGCGCCAGCAGCCAAGATCGGGGTACTGGGGCCAACGCCCTGACTTTC
CASSQDRGTGANALTF
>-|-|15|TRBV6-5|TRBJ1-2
TGTGCCAACAGTATAGGGAGGGGACGGGGGTCTGGCTACACCTTC
CANSIGRGRGSGYTF
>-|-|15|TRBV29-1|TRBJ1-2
TGCAGCGTCGATATGGCAGGGGAGATCCTGGGGGGCTACACCTTC
CSVDMAGEILGGYTF
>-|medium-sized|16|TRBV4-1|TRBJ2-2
TGCGCCAGCAGCCAAGTCCCCAGACGGAGCACCGGGGAGCTGTTTTTT
CASSQVPRRSTGELFF
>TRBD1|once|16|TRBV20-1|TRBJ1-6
TGCAGTGCTAGTGGCCCCGGGACAGAGTATAATTCACCCCTCCACTTT
CSASGPGTEYNSPLHF
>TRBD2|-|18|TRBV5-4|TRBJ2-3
TGTGCCATCAGCCTCCCGGGACTAGCGGGGGCCGGCACAGATACGCAGTATTTT
CAISLPGLAGAGTDTQYF
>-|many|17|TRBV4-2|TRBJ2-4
TGTGCCAGCAGCCAAGAAGGAAGCGGCCCCTGGAGAAACATTCAGTACTTC
CASSQEGSGPWRNIQYF
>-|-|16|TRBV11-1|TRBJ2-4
TGTGCCATCACCCAGTCAGGCAGGGCGACCAAAAACATTCAATACTTC
CAITQSGRATKNIQYF
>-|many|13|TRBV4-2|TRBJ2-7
TGTGCCAGCAGCCAAGATCTCATTGGCGAGCAGTACTTC
CASSQDLIGEQYF